These 23 T cell receptor beta chains share one sample of origin, sequenced in a study of a mutant IDH1 vaccine in newly diagnosed glioma. As for time point: baseline, week 1 (first vaccination visit). Treatment in this sample: pre-vaccination baseline after standard-of-care therapy. Sequencing used immunoSEQ multiplex PCR; TCRdb keeps in-frame clones, though not all of them. Seen here are some 16,000 clones, about 95% observed once, and the top ten hold roughly 3.5%. The source was peripheral blood mononuclear cells (PBMCs), collected from a glioma patient treated with radiotherapy, temozolomide or both. These receptors came from a woman aged 18 to 35 with glioma. Some clones in this sample may be carry-over from other donors' samples.

This clone was picked up one time. The rearrangement joins TRBV15 to TRBJ2-2, with D possibly matching TRBD2 (6 bases). The ends were cut back, 0 bases at V and 2 bases at J, with 25 bases in the middle. Looked up from germline, CDR1 is LNHNV and CDR2 is YYDKDF (reference sequence). CDR3 size: 21 residues. The CDR3 nucleotides read TGTGCCACCAGCAGAGATCCTATTCGGGACGGGAGAAGGAGAAACACCGGGGAGCTGTTTTTT. Translating gives CATSRDPIRDGRRRNTGELFF.

The rearrangement joins TRBV1 to TRBJ2-7; whether TRBD2, the table's D call, matches the DNA was not checked. TRBV1 is a recognized pseudogene. The CDR3 is 18 amino acids. The CDR3 loop reads CTSSQVDLLAGGAYEQYF. In nucleotides, the CDR3 is TGCACCAGCAGCCAAGTCGATCTTTTGGCGGGGGGGGCCTACGAGCAGTACTTC.

The V call is TRBV28, the J call TRBJ2-7, with 7 positions matching TRBD1. The CDR3 is made up of 13 amino acids. J lost 4 bases, V lost 3 bases, and 3 bases had no gene match. CDR1 is MDHEN and CDR2 is SYDVKM in the germline V gene. The CDR3 protein is CASSFGRGYEQYF. The CDR3 DNA reads TGTGCCAGCAGTTTCGGCAGGGGGTACGAGCAGTACTTC.

This clone was observed a few times. The V gene is TRBV19, the J gene TRBJ1-5; a possible D gene is TRBD1 (5 bases). Trimming shortened V by 6 bases and J by 4 bases, and 16 bases separated the two germline ends. CDR1 and CDR2 (germline): LNHDA, SQIVND (reference sequence). The CDR3 covers 15 residues. The CDR3 loop is CASRAGTEKNQPQHF. The CDR3 coding sequence is TGTGCCAGTAGGGCTGGGACGGAAAAGAATCAGCCCCAGCATTTT.

The chain joins TRBV10-3 to TRBJ1-2, with 9 bases lining up with TRBD1. This CDR3 has 14 residues. The junction had 5 bases not matched to a gene; V was cut back by 3 bases and J by 6 bases. The germline V gene has CDR1 ENHRY and CDR2 SYGVKD. This chain's CDR3 is CAISEGQGLDGYTF. The CDR3 region has the DNA TGTGCCATCAGTGAAGGACAGGGGTTGGATGGCTACACCTTC.

V usage is TRBV28 and J usage is TRBJ1-4; TRBD1 is a possible D gene (5 bases). The CDR3 is 15 residues long. Looked up from germline, CDR1 is MDHEN and CDR2 is SYDVKM. Trimming pared 2 bases from V and 8 bases from J, leaving 15 bases between. CDR3: CASSLNGAGLEKLFF. DNA for the CDR3: TGTGCCAGCAGTTTAAACGGGGCGGGGTTGGAAAAACTGTTTTTT.

The chain recombines TRBV7-9 with TRBJ1-1; 8 bases align to TRBD1. The V gene end was trimmed by 1 base and the J gene end by 4 bases; junction bases not matched to a gene: 2. The germline CDR1 and CDR2 sequences are SEHNR and FQNEAQ (reference sequence). This CDR3 is 14 amino acids long. CDR3 in DNA: TGTGCCAGCAGCTTAGGGACAGGGAGCACTGAAGCTTTCTTT. Amino acids: CASSLGTGSTEAFF.

This chain joins TRBV11-2 and TRBJ2-7; the D gene is possibly TRBD2 (6 bases). Germline loops: CDR1 SGHAT, CDR2 FQNNGV. Trimming cost V 2 bases and J 7 bases, with 18 bases left between them. This CDR3 comprises 15 residues. The CDR3 region is CASSLPGLSYVEQYF. The CDR3 DNA is TGTGCCAGCAGCTTACCAGGACTATCCTACGTGGAGCAGTACTTC.

V gene TRBV5-6 combines with J gene TRBJ2-5; the D is unclear. Germline V CDR1 and CDR2: SGHDT, YYEEEE. Trimming stripped 4 bases from V and 5 bases from J, with 6 bases between. This CDR3 has 11 amino acids. In nucleotides, the CDR3 is TGTGCCAGCAGCCAGCAGGAGACCCAGTACTTC. It codes for CASSQQETQYF.

The chain recombines TRBV2 with TRBJ2-1; 8 bases agree with TRBD2. Germline trimming cut 9 bases from V and 8 bases from J; bases unmatched to any gene: 6. The CDR3 sequence is 12 residues long. Germline V gene lookup returns CDR1 SNHLY and CDR2 FYNNEI. CDR3 protein: CARGGLVYEQFF. The CDR3 DNA sequence: TGTGCCAGAGGGGGACTAGTGTATGAGCAGTTCTTC.

This chain connects TRBV30 to TRBJ1-2; a possible D gene is TRBD1 (6 bases). The CDR3 has 12 amino acids. Per germline, CDR1 GTSNPN and CDR2 SVGIG (reference sequence). The V gene lost 5 bases and the J gene lost 0 bases, with 7 bases spanning the gap. CDR3 DNA sequence: TGTGCCTGGGAGGGGGCTAACTATGGCTACACCTTC. It encodes CAWEGANYGYTF.

The rearrangement joins TRBV28 to TRBJ1-4, with TRBD1 as a possible D gene (6 bases). Trimming took 5 bases from V and 8 from J, leaving 18 bases between them. This CDR3 comprises 15 residues. Germline CDR1 MDHEN, CDR2 SYDVKM. The chain's CDR3 is CASSVGDSGAEKLFF. The CDR3 DNA reads TGTGCCAGCAGTGTGGGGGACTCAGGGGCCGAAAAACTGTTTTTT.

The gene calls are TRBV4-1 and TRBJ2-5; D perhaps matches TRBD1 (5 bases). Trimming removed 1 base at V and 5 bases at J, with 14 bases between. Germline CDR1 is MGHRA and CDR2 is YSYEKL. This CDR3 is 15 amino acids long. The chain's CDR3 is CASSQGSGSMETQYF. CDR3 bases: TGCGCCAGCAGCCAAGGGTCAGGGTCGATGGAGACCCAGTACTTC.

The sample holds one count of this clone. The V and J genes are TRBV5-8 and TRBJ2-7; TRBD1 might be the D (6 bases). V was trimmed by 2 bases and J by 5 bases, leaving 8 bases between them. The CDR3 is 12 residues long. The V gene's germline CDR1 is SGHTS and CDR2 YDEGEE. The CDR3 spells CASSFGQNEQYF. As DNA, the CDR3 is TGTGCCAGCAGCTTTGGACAGAACGAGCAGTACTTC.

The chain uses TRBV18 and TRBJ2-1, with 8 bases lining up with TRBD2. Germline V gives CDR1 KGHSH, CDR2 LQKENI. V trimming: 4 bases; J trimming: 2 bases; junction bases outside the gene matches: 7. The CDR3 totals 16 residues. The CDR3 sequence: CASSLEVGGAYNEQFF. The CDR3 DNA follows: TGTGCCAGCTCACTCGAGGTCGGGGGGGCCTACAATGAGCAGTTCTTC. Supplemented by reference TRBV18 and TRBJ2-1, the full variable domain reads NAGVMQNPRHLVRRRGQEARLRCSPMKGHSHVYWYRQLPEEGLKFMVYLQKENIIDESGMPKERFSAEFPKEGPSILRIQQVVRGDSAAYFCASSLEVGGAYNEQFFGPGTRLTVL.

In its sample, this clone was seen once. This chain uses TRBV10-3 with TRBJ1-2; 8 bases are a match to TRBD1. Looked up from germline, CDR1 is ENHRY and CDR2 is SYGVKD. Trimming took 10 bases from V and 5 from J; bases not matched to a gene: 6. This CDR3 region has 12 residues. The CDR3 protein is CATQTGAYGYTF. CDR3 sequence (DNA): TGTGCCACCCAGACAGGGGCTTATGGCTACACCTTC.

V and J are TRBV7-2 and TRBJ2-3, with D tentatively TRBD1 or TRBD2 (5 bases each). V lost 10 bases and J 4 bases, leaving 21 bases between the germline ends. Germline loops: CDR1 SGHTA, CDR2 FQGNSA. The CDR3 totals 15 residues. CDR3 in DNA: TGTGCCACCATTCCCGGGGCTGCGTCCTCAGATACGCAGTATTTT. It specifies CATIPGAASSDTQYF.

CDR3: CAISLRDEGNQPQHF. Here the CDR3 DNA reads TGTGCCATCTCCCTGAGGGACGAAGGGAATCAGCCCCAGCATTTT. The V gene is TRBV6-6, the J gene TRBJ1-5, with a weak D call TRBD1 (5 bases). Germline CDR1 and CDR2: MNHNY and SVGAGI (reference sequence). The CDR3 sequence is 15 residues long. Trimming left V 10 bases short and J 4 bases short, with 20 bases between.

The chain joins TRBV18 to TRBJ2-7; no clear D gene. Germline CDR1 and CDR2: KGHSH and LQKENI. The CDR3 runs 16 residues. V was trimmed by 2 bases and J by 0 bases, leaving 14 bases between them. The CDR3 sequence is CASSPSAYADSYEQYF. Written as DNA, the CDR3 is TGTGCCAGCTCACCATCTGCGTACGCGGACTCCTACGAGCAGTACTTC.

This clone was picked up one time. This chain connects TRBV11-2 to TRBJ1-5; tentatively, D is TRBD1 (5 bases). The germline gives CDR1 SGHAT, CDR2 FQNNGV. The CDR3 has 14 residues. Trimming cost V 7 bases and J 7 bases, with 17 bases left between them. The CDR3 spells CASNTSRGHQPQHF. CDR3 bases: TGTGCCAGCAACACTAGCCGGGGCCACCAGCCCCAGCATTTT.

This clone appeared once. This chain joins TRBV7-2 and TRBJ1-1, with a weak D call TRBD1 (6 bases). The length of the CDR3 is 15 residues. CDR1 is SGHTA, CDR2 FQGNSA, per germline. V lost 1 base and J lost 0, with 9 bases in between. CDR3 residues: CASSLVQGMNTEAFF. DNA for the CDR3: TGTGCCAGCAGCTTAGTCCAGGGGATGAACACTGAAGCTTTCTTT.

The gene calls are TRBV30 and TRBJ1-1; D possibly corresponds to TRBD1 (5 bases). V was clipped by 5 bases and J by 7 bases, with 17 bases between them. The CDR3 runs 13 residues. In germline, CDR1 is GTSNPN, CDR2 SVGIG (reference sequence). CDR3: CAWGVFGAIEAFF. The CDR3 DNA follows: TGTGCCTGGGGAGTTTTTGGGGCGATTGAAGCTTTCTTT. The full variable domain, in which reference TRBV30 and TRBJ1-1 provide the parts outside the CDR3, is SQTIHQWPATLVQPVGSPLSLECTVEGTSNPNLYWYRQAAGRGLQLLFYSVGIGQISSEVPQNLSASRPQDRQFILSSKKLLLSDSGFYLCAWGVFGAIEAFFGQGTRLTVV.

The J gene is TRBJ2-7, the V gene TRBV5-1, with D tentatively TRBD1 or TRBD2 (6 bases each). CDR3 size: 15 residues. The V end lost 6 bases, the J end lost 5 bases, and 21 bases lay between the germline ends. Germline values: CDR1 SGHRS, CDR2 YFSETQ. DNA for the CDR3: TGCGCCAGCATTCCGGGTGGAGGGACATCCCACGAGCAGTACTTC. This sequence encodes CASIPGGGTSHEQYF. Using reference TRBV5-1 and TRBJ2-7 for the parts outside the CDR3, the full variable domain is KAGVTQTPRYLIKTRGQQVTLSCSPISGHRSVSWYQQTPGQGLQFLFEYFSETQRNKGNFPGRFSGRQFSNSRSEMNVSTLELGDSALYLCASIPGGGTSHEQYFGPGTRLTVT.